Listed here are 15 T cell receptor beta chains from one sample, sequenced in a study of cytomegalovirus exposure and HLA in healthy donors. Researchers ran the PCR with 60 Vbeta and 13 Jbeta primers. TCRdb's table, derived via immunoSEQ multiplex PCR, lists solely in-frame clones and lacks some. The sample lists 98,000 or so clones; over 75% were seen once. What was sequenced was PBMCs. These receptors were taken from a man aged 55 to 70 in good health and CMV-seropositive.

The chain employs TRBV2 and TRBJ2-5; TRBD2 is a possible D gene (6 bases). The J call may be incorrect, as the DNA end agrees better with TRBJ2-7. CDR3 size: 13 residues. The germline gives CDR1 SNHLY, CDR2 FYNNEI. This chain's CDR3 is CASAGGNNYEQYF. CDR3 in DNA: TGTGCCAGCGCCGGCGGGAACAACTACGAGCAGTACTTC.

This clone was picked up one time. An end of the junction differs from the germline gene, which may be a read error. The chain joins TRBV13 to TRBJ2-2; 9 bases line up with TRBD2. The CDR3 extends over 15 amino acids. CDR1 is PRHDT, CDR2 FYEKMQ, per germline (reference sequence). The CDR3 DNA reads as TGTGCCAGCAGCTCTCAAGCGGGGGGAATTCGGGGAGCTGTTTTT. Translation: CASSSQAGGIRGAVF.

The chain has TRBV5-8 and TRBJ2-3, with TRBD2 identical over 8 bases. The trim removed 4 bases at V and 8 bases at J, leaving 6 bases unmatched. Germline V gene lookup returns CDR1 SGHTS and CDR2 YDEGEE. The CDR3 consists of 13 residues. The CDR3 loop reads CASSPPGGVTQYF. Here the CDR3 DNA reads TGTGCCAGCAGCCCCCCCGGGGGGGTTACGCAGTATTTT.

This clone was counted a few times. This chain joins TRBV19 and TRBJ2-1, with 13 bases matching TRBD2. The germline V gene has CDR1 LNHDA and CDR2 SQIVND (reference sequence). This CDR3 has 17 amino acids. The V gene end was trimmed by 3 bases and the J gene end by 5 bases; junction bases not matched to a gene: 7. The CDR3 DNA follows: TGTGCCAGTAGTATTCAATGGACTAGCGGGAGAGACAATGAGCAGTTCTTC. Its translation: CASSIQWTSGRDNEQFF. Based on the CDR3 plus reference TRBV19 and TRBJ2-1, the full variable domain is DGGITQSPKYLFRKEGQNVTLSCEQNLNHDAMYWYRQDPGQGLRLIYYSQIVNDFQKGDIAEGYSVSREKKESFPLTVTSAQKNPTAFYLCASSIQWTSGRDNEQFFGPGTRLTVL.

The genes are TRBV2 and TRBJ2-5; 7 bases line up with TRBD1. CDR1 SNHLY and CDR2 FYNNEI come from the germline V gene. Germline trimming cut 5 bases from V and 11 bases from J; bases unmatched to any gene: 5. This CDR3 is 11 amino acids long. The CDR3 protein is CASSTGDRQYF. CDR3 nucleotide sequence: TGTGCCAGCAGTACAGGGGACCGGCAGTACTTC.

The V and J genes are TRBV27 and TRBJ2-5, with D maybe TRBD1 (6 bases). The J call may be wrong; the DNA end is better matched by TRBJ2-7. This CDR3 spans 14 amino acids. Germline CDR1 reads MNHEY; CDR2 reads SMNVEV (reference sequence). The CDR3 region is CASSFLGGSYEQYF. The CDR3, as DNA: TGTGCCAGCAGTTTTCTAGGGGGCTCCTACGAGCAGTACTTC.

The rearrangement joins TRBV5-1 to TRBJ2-1; 12 bases line up with TRBD2. The CDR3 is 16 residues long. J was trimmed by 9 bases and V by 0 bases; bases with no gene match: 7. Germline V lookup: CDR1 SGHRS, CDR2 YFSETQ. The CDR3 sequence: CASSLGPSGGAGEQFF. DNA for the CDR3: TGCGCCAGCAGCTTGGGGCCTAGCGGGGGGGCAGGTGAGCAGTTCTTC.

This chain joins TRBV5-1 and TRBJ2-7; D not certain. Trimming stripped 0 bases from V and 0 bases from J, with 10 bases between. The CDR3 extends over 15 amino acids. Germline assignment: CDR1 SGHRS and CDR2 YFSETQ. The chain's CDR3 is CASSLVPGISYEQYF. CDR3 nucleotides: TGCGCCAGCAGCTTGGTTCCAGGCATCTCCTACGAGCAGTACTTC.

This clone was seen a handful of times. The rearrangement uses TRBV7-6 and TRBJ1-1; D unresolved. Per the germline V gene, CDR1 is SGHVS and CDR2 is FNYEAQ. This CDR3 has 13 amino acids. V lost 0 bases, J lost 5 bases, and 7 bases lay in between. CDR3 region: CASSLALRTEAFF. The CDR3 region has the DNA TGTGCCAGCAGCTTAGCCCTTCGGACTGAAGCTTTCTTT.

The chain carries TRBV11-2 and TRBJ2-3; 10 bases line up with TRBD2. This CDR3 is built from 16 residues. Germline V gene data show CDR1 as SGHAT and CDR2 as FQNNGV. J gave up 7 bases and V 5 bases, and 12 bases lay outside the gene matches. CDR3 in DNA: TGTGCCAGCAGCCAAGATCAGAGCGGGGGGGCAAATACGCAGTATTTT. Encoded protein: CASSQDQSGGANTQYF. Full variable domain (rest looked up from reference TRBV11-2 and TRBJ2-3): EAGVAQSPRYKIIEKRQSVAFWCNPISGHATLYWYQQILGQGPKLLIQFQNNGVVDDSQLPKDRFSAERLKGVDSTLKIQPAKLEDSAVYLCASSQDQSGGANTQYFGPGTRLTVL.

The chain joins TRBV11-2 to TRBJ2-5, with no clear D. Trimming shortened V by 3 bases and J by 1 base, and 12 bases separated the two germline ends. Germline-derived CDR1 and CDR2 are SGHAT and FQNNGV. This CDR3 is built from 15 residues. The CDR3 DNA is TGTGCCAGCAGCTTCGTCGGTCCTGGCCAAGAGACCCAGTACTTC. Residues: CASSFVGPGQETQYF. Combining the CDR3 with reference TRBV11-2 and TRBJ2-5 gives the whole variable domain EAGVAQSPRYKIIEKRQSVAFWCNPISGHATLYWYQQILGQGPKLLIQFQNNGVVDDSQLPKDRFSAERLKGVDSTLKIQPAKLEDSAVYLCASSFVGPGQETQYFGPGTRLLVL.

This rearrangement joins TRBV9 to TRBJ2-5; 11 bases match TRBD2. J was trimmed by 1 base and V by 3 bases; bases with no gene match: 5. Germline assignment: CDR1 SGDLS and CDR2 YYNGEE. The CDR3 totals 16 residues. The CDR3 DNA reads as TGTGCCAGCAGCGCAACTAGCGGGGGACCCCAAGAGACCCAGTACTTC. It encodes CASSATSGGPQETQYF.

V is TRBV6-6 and J is TRBJ2-1; D may be TRBD2 (7 bases). Germline V gene lookup returns CDR1 MNHNY and CDR2 SVGAGI (reference sequence). Trimming took off 5 bases at V and 9 bases at J, with 11 bases between the two ends. The CDR3 consists of 12 residues. The CDR3 DNA is TGTGCCAGCAGTAGAGGGGGGGGTGAGCAGTTCTTC. Its translation: CASSRGGGEQFF.

The genes are TRBV11-2 and TRBJ1-5; no definite D call. V lost 0 bases and J lost 5, with 20 bases in between. The germline V gene has CDR1 SGHAT and CDR2 FQNNGV. This CDR3 has 18 residues. CDR3 in amino acids: CASSLDPLGTGTDQPQHF. In nucleotides, the CDR3 is TGTGCCAGCAGCTTAGATCCCCTTGGTACGGGAACGGATCAGCCCCAGCATTTT.

The J gene is TRBJ2-2, the V gene TRBV5-6; D might be TRBD1 (6 bases). Germline lookup yields CDR1 SGHDT and CDR2 YYEEEE. Trimming left V 4 bases short and J 7 bases short, with 14 bases between. The CDR3 consists of 14 residues. CDR3 amino acids: CASSPGQWSGELFF. CDR3 DNA: TGTGCCAGCAGCCCCGGACAGTGGAGCGGGGAGCTGTTTTTT.